This T cell receptor beta chain was profiled in a study of CD8+CD57+ T cells in acquired aplastic anemia. The wider study: Isolated CD4+ and CD8+ cells, once sorted, yielded DNA averaging roughly 3 ug.

The study, taken as a whole, reports: Patients shared under 30 CD8+ CDR3 sequences with controls.

TCR beta VDJ and CDR3 profiles were obtained from a genomic DNA template. TCRdb passed the reads through MiXCR, listing each CDR3 protein once. Of about 170,000 distinct CDR3 sequences in the sample, roughly 48% were seen once. V lost 0 bases to trimming and J lost 4 bases; unmatched junction nucleotides: 4. Germline V gene lookup returns CDR1 LNHDA and CDR2 SQIVND (reference sequence). The CDR3 runs 17 residues. This clonotype has at least ten counts. Its antigen is currently unknown. The chain joins TRBV19 to TRBJ2-5; TRBD2 matches 14 bases. This clonotype was sampled from a human donor in good health. Sequenced sample: sorted CD4+, CD8+, or CD8+CD57+ T cells (not recorded which) from PBMCs. CDR3 amino acids: CASSIDPGTSGRETQYF. In DNA form, the CDR3 reads TGTGCCAGTAGTATAGATCCGGGGACTAGCGGGAGAGAGACCCAGTACTTC.